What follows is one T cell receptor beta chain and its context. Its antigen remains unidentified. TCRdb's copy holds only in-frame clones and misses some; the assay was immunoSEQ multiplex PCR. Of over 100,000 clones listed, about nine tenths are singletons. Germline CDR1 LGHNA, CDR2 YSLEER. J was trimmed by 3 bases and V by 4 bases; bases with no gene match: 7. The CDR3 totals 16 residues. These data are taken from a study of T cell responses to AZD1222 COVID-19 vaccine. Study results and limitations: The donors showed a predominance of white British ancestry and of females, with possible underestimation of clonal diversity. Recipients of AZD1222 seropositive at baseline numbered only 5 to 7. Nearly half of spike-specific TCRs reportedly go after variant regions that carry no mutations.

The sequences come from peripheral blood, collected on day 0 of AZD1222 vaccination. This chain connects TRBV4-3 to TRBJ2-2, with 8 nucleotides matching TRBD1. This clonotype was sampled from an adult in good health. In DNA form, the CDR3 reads TGCGCCAGCAGCCCCGGACAGGGAACGTACACCGGGGAGCTGTTTTTT. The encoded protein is CASSPGQGTYTGELFF.